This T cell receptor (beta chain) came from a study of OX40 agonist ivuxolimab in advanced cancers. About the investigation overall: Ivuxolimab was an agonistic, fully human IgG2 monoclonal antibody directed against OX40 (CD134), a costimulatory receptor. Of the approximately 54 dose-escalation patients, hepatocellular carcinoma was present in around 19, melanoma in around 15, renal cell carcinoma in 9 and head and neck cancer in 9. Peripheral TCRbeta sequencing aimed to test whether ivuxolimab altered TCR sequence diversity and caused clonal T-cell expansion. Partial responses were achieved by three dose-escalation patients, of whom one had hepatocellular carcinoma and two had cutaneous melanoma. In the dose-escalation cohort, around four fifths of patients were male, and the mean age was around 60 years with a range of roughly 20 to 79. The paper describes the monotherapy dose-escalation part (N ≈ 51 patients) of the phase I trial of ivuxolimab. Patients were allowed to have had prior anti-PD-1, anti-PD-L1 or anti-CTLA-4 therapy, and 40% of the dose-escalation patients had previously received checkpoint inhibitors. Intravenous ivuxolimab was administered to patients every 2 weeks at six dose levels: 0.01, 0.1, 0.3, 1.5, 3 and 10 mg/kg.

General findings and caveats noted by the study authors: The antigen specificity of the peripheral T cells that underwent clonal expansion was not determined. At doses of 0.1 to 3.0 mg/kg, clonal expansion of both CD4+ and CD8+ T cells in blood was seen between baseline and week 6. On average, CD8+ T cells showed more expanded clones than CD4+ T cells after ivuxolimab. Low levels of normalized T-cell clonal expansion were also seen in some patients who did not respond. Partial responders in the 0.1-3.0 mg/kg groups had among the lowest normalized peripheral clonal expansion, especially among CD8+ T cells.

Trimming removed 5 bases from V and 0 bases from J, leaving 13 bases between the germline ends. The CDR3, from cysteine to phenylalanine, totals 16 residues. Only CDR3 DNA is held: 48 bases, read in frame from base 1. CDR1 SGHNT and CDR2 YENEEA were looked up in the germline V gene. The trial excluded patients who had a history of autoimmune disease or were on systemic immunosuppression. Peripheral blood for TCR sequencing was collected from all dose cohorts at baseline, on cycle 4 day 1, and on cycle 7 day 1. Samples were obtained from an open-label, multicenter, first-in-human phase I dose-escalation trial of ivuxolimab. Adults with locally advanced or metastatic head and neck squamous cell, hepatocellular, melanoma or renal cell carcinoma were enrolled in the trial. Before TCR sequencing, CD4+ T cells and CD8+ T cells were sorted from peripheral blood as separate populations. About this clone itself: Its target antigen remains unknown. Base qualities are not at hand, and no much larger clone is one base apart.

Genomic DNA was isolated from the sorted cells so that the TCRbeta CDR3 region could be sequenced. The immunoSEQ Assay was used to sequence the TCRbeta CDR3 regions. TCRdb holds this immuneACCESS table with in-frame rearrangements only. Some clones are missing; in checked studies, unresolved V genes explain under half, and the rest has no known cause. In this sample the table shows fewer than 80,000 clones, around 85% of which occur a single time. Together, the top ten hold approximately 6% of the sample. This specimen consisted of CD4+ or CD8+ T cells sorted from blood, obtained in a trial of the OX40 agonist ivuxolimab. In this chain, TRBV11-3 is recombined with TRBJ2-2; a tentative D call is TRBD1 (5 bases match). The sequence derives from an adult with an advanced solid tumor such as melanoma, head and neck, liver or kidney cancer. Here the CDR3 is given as CASSPTDAPNTGELFF. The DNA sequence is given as TGTGCCAGCAGCCCGACAGACGCCCCGAACACCGGGGAGCTGTTTTTT. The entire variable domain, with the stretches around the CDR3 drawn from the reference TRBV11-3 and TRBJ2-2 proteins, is EAGVVQSPRYKIIEKKQPVAFWCNPISGHNTLYWYLQNLGQGPELLIRYENEEAVDDSQLPKDRFSAERLKGVDSTLKIQPAELGDSAVYLCASSPTDAPNTGELFFGEGSRLTVL.